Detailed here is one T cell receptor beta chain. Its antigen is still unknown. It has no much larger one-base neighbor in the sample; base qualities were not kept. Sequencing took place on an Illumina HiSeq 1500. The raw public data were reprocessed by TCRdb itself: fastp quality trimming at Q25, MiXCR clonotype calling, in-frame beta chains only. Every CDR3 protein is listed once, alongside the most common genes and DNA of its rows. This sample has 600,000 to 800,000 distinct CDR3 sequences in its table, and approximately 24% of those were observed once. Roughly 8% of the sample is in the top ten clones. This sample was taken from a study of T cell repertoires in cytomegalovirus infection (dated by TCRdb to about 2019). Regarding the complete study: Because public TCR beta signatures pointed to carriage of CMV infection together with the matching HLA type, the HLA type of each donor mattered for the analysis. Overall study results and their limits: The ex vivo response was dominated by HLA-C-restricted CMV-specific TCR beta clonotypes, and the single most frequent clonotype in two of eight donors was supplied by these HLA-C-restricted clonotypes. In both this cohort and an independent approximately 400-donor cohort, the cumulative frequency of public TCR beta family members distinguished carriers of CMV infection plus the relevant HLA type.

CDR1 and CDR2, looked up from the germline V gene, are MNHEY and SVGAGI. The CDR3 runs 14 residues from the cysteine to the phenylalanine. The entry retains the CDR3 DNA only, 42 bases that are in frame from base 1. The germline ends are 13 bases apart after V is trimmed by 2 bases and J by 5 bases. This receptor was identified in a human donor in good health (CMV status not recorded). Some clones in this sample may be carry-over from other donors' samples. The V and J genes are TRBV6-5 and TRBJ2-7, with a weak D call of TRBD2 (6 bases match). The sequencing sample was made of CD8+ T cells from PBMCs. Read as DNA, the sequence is TGTGCCAGCAGTTACGGAGGGAAGGGAAACGAGCAGTACTTC. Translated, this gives CASSYGGKGNEQYF.